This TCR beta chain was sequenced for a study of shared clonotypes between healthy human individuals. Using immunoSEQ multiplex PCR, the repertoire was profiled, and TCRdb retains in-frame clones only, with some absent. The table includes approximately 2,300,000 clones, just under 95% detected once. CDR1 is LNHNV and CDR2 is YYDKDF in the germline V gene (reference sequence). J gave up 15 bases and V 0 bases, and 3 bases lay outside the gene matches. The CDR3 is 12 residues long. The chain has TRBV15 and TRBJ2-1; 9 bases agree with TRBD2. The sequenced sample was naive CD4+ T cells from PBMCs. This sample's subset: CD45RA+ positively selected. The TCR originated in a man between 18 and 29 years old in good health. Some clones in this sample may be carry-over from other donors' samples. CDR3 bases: TGTGCCACCAGCAGAGAAGCTAGCGGGGCGTTCTTC. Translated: CATSREASGAFF.